The 7 T cell receptor beta chains presented below share a single source sample, sequenced in a study of T cell changes during pregnancy in multiple sclerosis. TCRdb's table, derived via immunoSEQ multiplex PCR, lists solely in-frame clones and lacks some. The table records some 64,000 clones, approximately 90% of them present only once. The specimen was peripheral blood, collected in the first trimester of pregnancy. These receptors all come from a female donor in good health, enrolled as a control in a pregnancy study.

This chain connects TRBV19 to TRBJ1-2, with D perhaps matching TRBD1 (5 bases). Germline V gene lookup returns CDR1 LNHDA and CDR2 SQIVND (reference sequence). CDR3 size: 13 residues. The V end lost 5 bases, the J end lost 7 bases, and 14 bases lay between the germline ends. The CDR3 region is CASSFGGRSGYTF. In nucleotides, the CDR3 is TGTGCCAGTAGTTTCGGGGGGAGGAGTGGCTACACCTTC.

The chain couples TRBV18 to TRBJ1-1; a possible D gene is TRBD1 (6 bases). The CDR3 covers 13 residues. Germline CDR1 KGHSH, CDR2 LQKENI. Trimming removed 2 bases at V and 5 bases at J, with 9 bases between. The DNA for the CDR3 is TGTGCCAGCTCACCAGGGCAGGGGACTGAAGCTTTCTTT. Translated: CASSPGQGTEAFF.

This chain connects TRBV2 to TRBJ1-1, with D hard to call. The CDR3 is made up of 14 amino acids. The V gene lost 7 bases and the J gene lost 2 bases, with 14 bases spanning the gap. The germline V gene encodes CDR1 SNHLY and CDR2 FYNNEI. The CDR3 DNA follows: TGTGCCAGCACCGCCAGCCTAGTCAACACTGAAGCTTTCTTT. Its translation is CASTASLVNTEAFF.

The chain employs TRBV7-8 and TRBJ1-5; 8 bases are a match to TRBD1. Germline CDR1 and CDR2: SGHVS and FQNEAQ. J lost 5 bases, V lost 4 bases, and 10 bases had no gene match. The CDR3 runs 16 residues. The CDR3: CASSSHPQGADQPQHF. CDR3 sequence (DNA): TGTGCCAGCAGCTCCCATCCGCAGGGGGCGGATCAGCCCCAGCATTTT.

This clone was seen only once. The rearrangement joins TRBV5-1 to TRBJ2-7, with D possibly matching TRBD1 (5 bases). Trimming shortened V by 0 bases and J by 0 bases, and 10 bases separated the two germline ends. Germline V CDR1 and CDR2: SGHRS, YFSETQ. The CDR3 is 15 residues long. CDR3 sequence: CASSLGPRDSYEQYF. The CDR3 nucleotides are TGCGCCAGCAGCTTGGGCCCCAGGGACTCCTACGAGCAGTACTTC.

The chain has TRBV18 and TRBJ2-2; the match to TRBD2 covers 7 bases. This CDR3 comprises 17 residues. Trimming at V came to 0 bases and at J to 1 base, leaving 5 bases not matched to a gene. The germline gives CDR1 KGHSH, CDR2 LQKENI. CDR3 protein: CASSPPERGRNTGELFF. CDR3 sequence (DNA): TGTGCCAGCTCACCACCAGAGCGGGGACGGAACACCGGGGAGCTGTTTTTT.

The chain employs TRBV7-3 and TRBJ2-1; a possible D gene is TRBD2 (6 bases). Germline V gene data show CDR1 as SGHTA and CDR2 as FQGTGA. V lost 5 bases to trimming and J lost 8 bases, with 13 bases between them. This CDR3 is 13 amino acids long. The CDR3 sequence is CASSPGTWDEQFF. Here the CDR3 DNA reads TGTGCCAGCAGCCCTGGGACTTGGGATGAGCAGTTCTTC. Full variable domain (rest looked up from reference TRBV7-3 and TRBJ2-1): GAGVSQTPSNKVTEKGKYVELRCDPISGHTALYWYRQSLGQGPEFLIYFQGTGAADDSGLPNDRFFAVRPEGSVSTLKIQRTERGDSAVYLCASSPGTWDEQFFGPGTRLTVL.